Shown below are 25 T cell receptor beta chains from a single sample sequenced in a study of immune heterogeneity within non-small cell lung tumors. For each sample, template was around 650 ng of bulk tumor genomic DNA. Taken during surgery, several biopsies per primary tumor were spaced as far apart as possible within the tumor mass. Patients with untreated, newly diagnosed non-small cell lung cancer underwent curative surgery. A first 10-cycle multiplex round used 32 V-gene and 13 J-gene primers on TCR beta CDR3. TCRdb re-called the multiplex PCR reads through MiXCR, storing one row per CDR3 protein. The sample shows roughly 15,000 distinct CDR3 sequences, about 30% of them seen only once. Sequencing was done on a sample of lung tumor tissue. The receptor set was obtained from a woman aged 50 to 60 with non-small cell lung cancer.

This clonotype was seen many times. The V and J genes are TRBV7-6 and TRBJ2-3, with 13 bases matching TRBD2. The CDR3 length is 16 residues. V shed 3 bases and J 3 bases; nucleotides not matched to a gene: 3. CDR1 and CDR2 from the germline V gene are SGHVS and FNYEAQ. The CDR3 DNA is TGTGCCAGCAGCTTGGAGGGACTAGCGGGAACAGATACGCAGTATTTT. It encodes CASSLEGLAGTDTQYF.

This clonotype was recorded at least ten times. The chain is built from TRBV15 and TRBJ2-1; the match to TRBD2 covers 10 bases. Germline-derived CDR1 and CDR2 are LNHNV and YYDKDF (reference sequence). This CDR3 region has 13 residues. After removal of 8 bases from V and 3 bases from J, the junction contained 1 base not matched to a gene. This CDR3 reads CATASGSYNEQFF. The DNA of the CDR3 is TGTGCCACCGCTAGCGGGAGCTACAATGAGCAGTTCTTC.

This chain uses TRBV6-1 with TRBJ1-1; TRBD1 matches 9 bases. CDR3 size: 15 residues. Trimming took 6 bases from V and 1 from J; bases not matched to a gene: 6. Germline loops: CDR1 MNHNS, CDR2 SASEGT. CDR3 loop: CASRGTGHPNTEAFF. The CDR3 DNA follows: TGTGCCAGCAGAGGGACAGGGCATCCGAACACTGAAGCTTTCTTT.

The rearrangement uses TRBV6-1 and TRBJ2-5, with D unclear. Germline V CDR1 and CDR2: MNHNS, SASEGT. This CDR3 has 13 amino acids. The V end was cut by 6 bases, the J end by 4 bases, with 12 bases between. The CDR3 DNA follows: TGTGCCAGCAGGAAGGACGATGGAGAGACCCAGTACTTC. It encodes CASRKDDGETQYF.

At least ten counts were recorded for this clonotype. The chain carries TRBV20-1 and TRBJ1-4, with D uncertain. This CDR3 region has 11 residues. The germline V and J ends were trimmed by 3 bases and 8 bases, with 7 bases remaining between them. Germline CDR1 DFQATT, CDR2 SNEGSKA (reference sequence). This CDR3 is CSARDKEKLFF. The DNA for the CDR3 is TGCAGTGCTAGGGATAAGGAAAAACTGTTTTTT.

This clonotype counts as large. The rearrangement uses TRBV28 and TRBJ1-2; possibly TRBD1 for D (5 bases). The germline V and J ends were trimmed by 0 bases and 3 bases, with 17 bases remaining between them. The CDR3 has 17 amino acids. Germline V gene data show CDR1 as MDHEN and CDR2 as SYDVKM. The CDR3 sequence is CASSLWARDKSDYGYTF. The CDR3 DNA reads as TGTGCCAGCAGTTTATGGGCCAGGGATAAGTCGGACTATGGCTACACCTTC.

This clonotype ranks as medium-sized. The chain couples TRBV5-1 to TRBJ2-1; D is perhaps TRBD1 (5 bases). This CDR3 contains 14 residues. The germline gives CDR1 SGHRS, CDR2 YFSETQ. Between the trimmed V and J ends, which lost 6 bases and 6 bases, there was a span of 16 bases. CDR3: CASNKAGKSNEQFF. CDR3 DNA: TGCGCCAGCAATAAGGCAGGGAAGTCCAATGAGCAGTTCTTC.

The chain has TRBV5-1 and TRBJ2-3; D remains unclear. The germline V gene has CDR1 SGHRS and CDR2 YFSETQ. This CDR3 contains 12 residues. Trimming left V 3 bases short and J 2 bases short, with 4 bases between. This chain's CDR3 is CASSSNTDTQYF. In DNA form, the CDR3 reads TGCGCCAGCAGCTCTAACACAGATACGCAGTATTTT.

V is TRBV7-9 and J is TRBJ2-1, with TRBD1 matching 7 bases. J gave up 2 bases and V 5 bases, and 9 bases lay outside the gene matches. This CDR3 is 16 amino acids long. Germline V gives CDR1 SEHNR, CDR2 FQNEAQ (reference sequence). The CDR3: CASSVRSGGPYNEQFF. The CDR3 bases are TGTGCCAGCAGCGTGAGGTCAGGGGGTCCCTACAATGAGCAGTTCTTC. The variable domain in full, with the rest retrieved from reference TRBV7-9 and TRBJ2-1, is DTGVSQNPRHKITKRGQNVTFRCDPISEHNRLYWYRQTLGQGPEFLTYFQNEAQLEKSRLLSDRFSAERPKGSFSTLEIQRTEQGDSAMYLCASSVRSGGPYNEQFFGPGTRLTVL.

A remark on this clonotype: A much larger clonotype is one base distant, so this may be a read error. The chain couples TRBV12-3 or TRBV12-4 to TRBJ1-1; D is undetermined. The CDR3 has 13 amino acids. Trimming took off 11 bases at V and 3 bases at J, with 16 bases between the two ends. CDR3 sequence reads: CASARNGYTEAFF. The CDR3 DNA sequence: TGTGCCTCAGCAAGGAACGGCTACACTGAAGCTTTCTTT.

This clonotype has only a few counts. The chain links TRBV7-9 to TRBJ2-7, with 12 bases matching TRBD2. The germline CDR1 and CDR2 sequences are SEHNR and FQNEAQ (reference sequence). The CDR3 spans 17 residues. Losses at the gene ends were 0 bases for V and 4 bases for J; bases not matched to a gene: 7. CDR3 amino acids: CASSLAGTSGPPYEQYF. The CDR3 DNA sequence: TGTGCCAGCAGCTTAGCGGGGACTAGCGGGCCGCCTTACGAGCAGTACTTC.

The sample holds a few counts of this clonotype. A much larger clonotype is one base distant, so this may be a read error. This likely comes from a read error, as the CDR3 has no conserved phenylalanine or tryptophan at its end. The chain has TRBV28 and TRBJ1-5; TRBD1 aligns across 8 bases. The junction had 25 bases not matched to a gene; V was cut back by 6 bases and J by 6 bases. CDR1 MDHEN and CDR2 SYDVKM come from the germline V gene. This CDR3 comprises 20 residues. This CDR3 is CASRKRQGRQRTVVGQPQHL. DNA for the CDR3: TGTGCCAGCAGAAAGAGACAGGGGCGGCAGAGAACGGTGGTAGGTCAGCCCCAGCATCTT.

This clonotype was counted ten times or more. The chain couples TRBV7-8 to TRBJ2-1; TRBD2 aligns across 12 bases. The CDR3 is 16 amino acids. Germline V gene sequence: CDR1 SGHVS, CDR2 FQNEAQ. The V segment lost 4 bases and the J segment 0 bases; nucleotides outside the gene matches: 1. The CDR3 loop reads CASSSLAGGSYNEQFF. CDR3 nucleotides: TGTGCCAGCAGCTCACTAGCGGGAGGCTCCTACAATGAGCAGTTCTTC.

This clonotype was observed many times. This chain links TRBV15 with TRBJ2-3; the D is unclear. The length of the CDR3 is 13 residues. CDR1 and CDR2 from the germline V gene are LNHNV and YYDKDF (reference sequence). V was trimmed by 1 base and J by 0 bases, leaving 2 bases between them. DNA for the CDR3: TGTGCCACCAGCAGAGGGAGCACAGATACGCAGTATTTT. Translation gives CATSRGSTDTQYF.

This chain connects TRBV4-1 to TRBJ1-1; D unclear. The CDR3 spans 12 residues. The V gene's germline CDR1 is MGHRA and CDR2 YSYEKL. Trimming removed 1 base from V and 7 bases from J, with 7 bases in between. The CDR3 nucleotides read TGCGCCAGCAGCCAAGGAATGAGTGAAGCTTTCTTT. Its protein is CASSQGMSEAFF.

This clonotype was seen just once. The CDR3 sequence: CSASGSQETQYF. The CDR3 region has the DNA TGCAGTGCTAGCGGATCCCAAGAGACCCAGTACTTC. The chain employs TRBV20-1 and TRBJ2-5; no reliable D call. The CDR3 is 12 residues long. Germline values: CDR1 DFQATT, CDR2 SNEGSKA (reference sequence). Trimming left V 3 bases short and J 1 base short, with 6 bases between.

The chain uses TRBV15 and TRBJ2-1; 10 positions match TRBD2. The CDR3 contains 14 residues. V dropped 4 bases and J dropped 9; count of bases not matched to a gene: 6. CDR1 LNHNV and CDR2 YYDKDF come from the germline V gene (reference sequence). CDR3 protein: CATSTLAGASEQFF. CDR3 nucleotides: TGTGCCACCAGCACTCTAGCGGGAGCATCTGAGCAGTTCTTC.

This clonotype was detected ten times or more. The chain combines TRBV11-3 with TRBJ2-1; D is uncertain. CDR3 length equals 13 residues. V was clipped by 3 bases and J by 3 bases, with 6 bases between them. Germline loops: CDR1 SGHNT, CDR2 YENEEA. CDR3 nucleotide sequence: TGTGCCAGCAGCTTGAACGGCTACAATGAGCAGTTCTTC. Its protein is CASSLNGYNEQFF.

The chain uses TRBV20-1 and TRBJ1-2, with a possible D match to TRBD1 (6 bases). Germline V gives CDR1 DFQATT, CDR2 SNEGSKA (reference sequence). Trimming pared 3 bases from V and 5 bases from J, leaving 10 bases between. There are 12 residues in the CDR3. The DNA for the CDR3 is TGCAGTGCTAGTTCTACAGGGTATGGCTACACCTTC. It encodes CSASSTGYGYTF.

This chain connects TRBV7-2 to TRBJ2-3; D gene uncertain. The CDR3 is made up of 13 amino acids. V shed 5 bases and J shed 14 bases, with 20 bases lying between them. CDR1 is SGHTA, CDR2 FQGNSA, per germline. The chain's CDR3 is CASSPRRALTAYF. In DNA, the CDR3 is TGTGCCAGCAGCCCCAGGCGAGCGCTCACTGCGTATTTT.

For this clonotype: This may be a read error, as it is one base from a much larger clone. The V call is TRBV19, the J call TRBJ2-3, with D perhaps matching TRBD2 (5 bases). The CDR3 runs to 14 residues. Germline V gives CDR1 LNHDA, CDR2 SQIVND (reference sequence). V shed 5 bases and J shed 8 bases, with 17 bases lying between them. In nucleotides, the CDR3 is TGTGCCAGTAGTGCCTCGCTCGACGGAGGTACGCAGTATTTT. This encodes CASSASLDGGTQYF.

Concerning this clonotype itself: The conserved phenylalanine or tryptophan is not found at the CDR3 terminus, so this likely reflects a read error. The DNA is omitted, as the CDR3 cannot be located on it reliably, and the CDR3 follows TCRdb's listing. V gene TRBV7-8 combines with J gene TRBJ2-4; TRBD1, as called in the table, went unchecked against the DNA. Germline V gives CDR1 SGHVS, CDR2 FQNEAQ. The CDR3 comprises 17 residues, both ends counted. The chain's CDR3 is CASSLQQGAKDEQYFGP.

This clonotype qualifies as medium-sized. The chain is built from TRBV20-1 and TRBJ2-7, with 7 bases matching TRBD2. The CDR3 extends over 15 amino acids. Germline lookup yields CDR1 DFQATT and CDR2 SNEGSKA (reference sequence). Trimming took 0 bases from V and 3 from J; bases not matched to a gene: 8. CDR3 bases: TGCAGTGCTAGAGATCAGTCTAGCGGCCACTACGAGCAGTACTTC. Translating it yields CSARDQSSGHYEQYF.

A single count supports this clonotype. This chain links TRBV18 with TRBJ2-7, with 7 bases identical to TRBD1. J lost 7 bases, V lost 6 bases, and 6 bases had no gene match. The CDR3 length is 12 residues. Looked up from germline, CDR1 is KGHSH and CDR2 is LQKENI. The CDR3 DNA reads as TGTGCCAGCTCCCTAGACAGGGCAGAGCAGTACTTC. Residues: CASSLDRAEQYF.

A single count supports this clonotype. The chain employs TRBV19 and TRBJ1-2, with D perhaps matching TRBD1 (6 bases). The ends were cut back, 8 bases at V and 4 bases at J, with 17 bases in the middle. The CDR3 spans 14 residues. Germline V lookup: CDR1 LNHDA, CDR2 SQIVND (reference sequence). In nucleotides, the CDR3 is TGTGCCAGTTGGGGGAGGACAGATAGCTATGGCTACACCTTC. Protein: CASWGRTDSYGYTF.